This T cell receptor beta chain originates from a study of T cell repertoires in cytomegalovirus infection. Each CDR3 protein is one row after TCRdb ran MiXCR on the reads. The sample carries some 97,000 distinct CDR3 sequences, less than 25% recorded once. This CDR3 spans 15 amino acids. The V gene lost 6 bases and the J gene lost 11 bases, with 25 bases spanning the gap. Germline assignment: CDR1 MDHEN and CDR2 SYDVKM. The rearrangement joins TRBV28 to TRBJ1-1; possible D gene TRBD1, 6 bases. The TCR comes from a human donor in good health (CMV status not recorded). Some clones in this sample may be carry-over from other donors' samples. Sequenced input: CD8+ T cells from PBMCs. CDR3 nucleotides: TGTGCCAGCAGCCAAGGGACATATAATGACGTGTATGCTTTCTTT. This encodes CASSQGTYNDVYAFF.